This TCR beta chain is drawn from a study of blood T cell repertoires in COVID-19 (dated by TCRdb to 2018 to 2020). In terms of the full investigation: Collaborator samples came from the United States, Italy and Spain and covered acute and convalescent phases of COVID-19. HLA class I and class II types, where available, came from metadata supplied by the sample provider rather than from assay-based typing. Samples were obtained from the ongoing ImmuneRACE study (first 160 participants) and from about 1,300 subjects provided by 6 global collaborators. Subjects who had been exposed to COVID-19, were actively infected with it, or had recovered from it provided the deeply sampled blood TCRbeta repertoires that made up the dataset. A de-identified subject ID, COVID-19 status, age in years and sex were almost always included in the sample metadata. The repertoires were released in a freely available public database meant as a resource for research on the immune response to SARS-CoV-2. The material from the prospective study consisted of cDNA or gDNA derived from T cells, B-cell-depleted T cells, or PBMCs.

Each collaborating institution followed its own protocols to collect whole blood in K2EDTA tubes. For TCRbeta analysis, collaborators shipped samples in one of three forms: frozen whole blood, isolated PBMCs, or DNA extracted from either of those sample types. On the study overall, not on this receptor specifically: The amount of clinical and demographic metadata varied by source and participant and was provided uncurated.

Notes on this clone: The antigen it recognizes is unknown. No per-base quality is available; no much larger clone lies one base away.

TCRbeta CDR3 regions were amplified from genomic DNA using the immunoSEQ Assay, a bias-controlled multiplex PCR. As for the original processing: The number of nucleated cells in each sample was estimated by amplification of reference gene primers within the assay. To quantify the absolute abundance of each unique TCRbeta CDR3 rearrangement, sequence reads were collapsed and filtered. For each sample, productive Simpson clonality was calculated as the square root of Simpson's diversity index over productive rearrangements. Sourced from immuneACCESS, this table was stored by TCRdb with only in-frame sequences that have V and J called. A share of the clones is absent; for the studies checked, an unresolved V gene accounts for under half, and the remainder has no known explanation. V and J calls and clone size are copied from that table; D and trimming were computed from the DNA. The sample table shows some 280,000 clones, and around nine tenths are seen once. Under 15% of the sample is held by the ten biggest clonotypes.

The receptor was isolated from an older woman with acute or convalescent COVID-19. The source material was peripheral blood.

CDR3 loop: CASRGHTQETQYF. The sequenced DNA: TGTGCCAGTAGGGGGCACACACAAGAGACCCAGTACTTC. The chain is encoded by TRBV19 joined to TRBJ2-5, and perhaps TRBD1 as D gene, on 5 matching bases. Its CDR3 holds 13 amino acids, cysteine through phenylalanine. Only CDR3 DNA is held: 39 bases, read in frame from base 1. CDR1 is given as LNHDA and CDR2 as SQIVND, both from the germline V gene (reference sequence). The germline ends are 10 bases apart after V is trimmed by 6 bases and J by 2 bases.